The 7 T cell receptor beta chains given below trace back to one sample, sequenced in a study of Graves' ophthalmopathy and Graves' hyperthyroidism. The authors amplified TCR beta CDR3 regions, and they did so from RNA transcripts for repertoire sequencing. Second-round multiplex PCR followed a first-round RT-PCR using HTBI primers. TCRdb re-analysed the multiplex PCR reads in MiXCR, keeping a single row per CDR3 protein. The table records 150,000 to 200,000 distinct CDR3 sequences, under 45% of them present only once. The sequenced material came from peripheral blood. The receptors derive from a man aged 25 to 45 with Graves' ophthalmopathy.

This clonotype was found many times. The V call is TRBV6-2 or TRBV6-3, the J call TRBJ2-7, with a tentative D call TRBD2 (7 bases). Germline-derived CDR1 and CDR2 are MNHEY and SVGEGT. Trimming took 11 bases from V and 2 from J, leaving 19 bases between them. There are 14 residues in the CDR3. In DNA form, the CDR3 reads TGTGCCTCCTCGGGGGGCATCAACCCCTACGAGCAGTACTTC. Translation: CASSGGINPYEQYF.

There are a few counts of this clonotype. This chain links TRBV12-3 or TRBV12-4 with TRBJ1-5, with a weak D call TRBD1 (5 bases). Trimming stripped 1 base from V and 9 bases from J, with 16 bases between. The CDR3 totals 15 residues. CDR3 in amino acids: CASSLVPGRHRPQHF. The CDR3 coding sequence is TGTGCCAGCAGTTTAGTTCCGGGACGCCACCGGCCCCAGCATTTT.

This clonotype was counted at least ten times. This chain links TRBV6-2 or TRBV6-3 with TRBJ2-1, with 8 nucleotides matching TRBD1. V dropped 6 bases and J dropped 6; count of bases not matched to a gene: 13. The CDR3 covers 16 residues. Germline lookup yields CDR1 MNHEY and CDR2 SVGEGT. The CDR3 nucleotides read TGTGCCAGCAGAGGGGATCCGGGACAGGTTTCCAATGAGCAGTTCTTC. It codes for CASRGDPGQVSNEQFF.

This clonotype was seen repeatedly, ten times or more. V is TRBV30 and J is TRBJ2-2; D possibly corresponds to TRBD2 (5 bases). The CDR3 loop spans 14 amino acids. V lost 5 bases to trimming and J lost 4 bases, with 14 bases between them. The germline CDR1 and CDR2 sequences are GTSNPN and SVGIG (reference sequence). As DNA, the CDR3 is TGTGCCTGGGAATTAACTAGAAGCACCGGGGAGCTGTTTTTT. This gives the protein CAWELTRSTGELFF.

The sample holds many counts of this clonotype. The chain is built from TRBV7-2 and TRBJ2-5; possibly TRBD2 for D (6 bases). Germline values: CDR1 SGHTA, CDR2 FQGNSA. V lost 5 bases to trimming and J lost 3 bases, with 13 bases between them. The CDR3 runs to 14 residues. The CDR3 here is CASSLGGAEETQYF. For the CDR3, the DNA is TGTGCCAGCAGCCTCGGAGGGGCGGAAGAGACCCAGTACTTC.

This clonotype was detected ten times or more. It may be a read error: a sequence one base away is much more abundant. The chain couples TRBV12-3 or TRBV12-4 to TRBJ1-1; tentative D call: TRBD1 (5 bases). With 4 bases removed from V and 1 base from J, the gap between germline ends came to 7 bases. The CDR3 is 13 amino acids. The CDR3 DNA follows: TGTGCCAGCAGTTACGGGACGAACACTGAAGCTTTCTTT. Encoded protein: CASSYGTNTEAFF.

This clonotype showed up just a few times. The chain joins TRBV6-5 to TRBJ1-2; 8 bases fit TRBD1. The trim removed 3 bases at V and 4 bases at J, leaving 4 bases unmatched. This CDR3 comprises 14 residues. Germline V gene sequence: CDR1 MNHEY, CDR2 SVGAGI. The CDR3 region is CASSYQGAGYGYTF. In DNA form, the CDR3 reads TGTGCCAGCAGTTATCAGGGGGCTGGCTATGGCTACACCTTC.